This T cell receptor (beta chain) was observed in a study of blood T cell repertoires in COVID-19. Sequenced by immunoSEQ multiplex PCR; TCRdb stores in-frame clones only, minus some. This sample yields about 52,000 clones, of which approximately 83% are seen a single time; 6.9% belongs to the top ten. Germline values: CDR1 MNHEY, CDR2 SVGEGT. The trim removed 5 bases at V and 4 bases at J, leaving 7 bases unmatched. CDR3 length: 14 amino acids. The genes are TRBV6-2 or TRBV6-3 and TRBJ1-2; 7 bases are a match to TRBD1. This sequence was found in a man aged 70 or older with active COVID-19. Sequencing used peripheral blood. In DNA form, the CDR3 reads TGTGCCAGCAGTGGGGGACAGTCCATCTATGGCTACACCTTC. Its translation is CASSGGQSIYGYTF.